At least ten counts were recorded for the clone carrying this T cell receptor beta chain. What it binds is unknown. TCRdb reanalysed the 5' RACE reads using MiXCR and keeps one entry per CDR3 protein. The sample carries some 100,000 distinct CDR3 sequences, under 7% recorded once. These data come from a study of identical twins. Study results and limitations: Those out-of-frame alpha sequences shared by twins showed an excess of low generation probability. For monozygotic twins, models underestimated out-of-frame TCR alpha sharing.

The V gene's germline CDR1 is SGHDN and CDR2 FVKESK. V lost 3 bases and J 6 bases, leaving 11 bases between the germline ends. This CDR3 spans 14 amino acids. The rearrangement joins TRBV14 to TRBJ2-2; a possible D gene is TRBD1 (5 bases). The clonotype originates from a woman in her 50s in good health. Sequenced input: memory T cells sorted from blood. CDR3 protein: CASSQGPYSGELFF. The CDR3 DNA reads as TGTGCCAGCAGCCAGGGGCCTTACTCCGGGGAGCTGTTTTTT. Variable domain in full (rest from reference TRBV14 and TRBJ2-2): EAGVTQFPSHSVIEKGQTVTLRCDPISGHDNLYWYRRVMGKEIKFLLHFVKESKQDESGMPNNRFLAERTGGTYSTLKVQPAELEDSGVYFCASSQGPYSGELFFGEGSRLTVL.